The 10 T cell receptor beta chains in this list originate from one sample, sequenced in a study of T cells after yellow fever vaccination. From the 5' RACE reads, TCRdb called clonotypes with MiXCR, one entry per CDR3 protein. The table lists hundreds of thousands of distinct CDR3 sequences, about 4% of them singletons, with approximately 25% in the top ten. Sequencing used PBMCs, obtained 5 days after the yellow fever booster vaccination. These receptors all come from a man aged 18 to 30 who received the YFV17D yellow fever vaccine.

This clonotype was seen more than once but under ten times. The V gene is TRBV10-3, the J gene TRBJ1-1; possibly TRBD1 for D (5 bases). Trimming took 6 bases from V and 1 from J, leaving 9 bases between them. The germline V gene has CDR1 ENHRY and CDR2 SYGVKD. This CDR3 contains 13 residues. CDR3: CAIRPGQNTEAFF. CDR3 sequence (DNA): TGTGCCATCAGACCCGGACAGAACACTGAAGCTTTCTTT.

The chain recombines TRBV6-6 with TRBJ1-6, with D possibly matching TRBD1 (5 bases). The CDR3 length is 13 residues. CDR1 and CDR2 (germline): MNHNY, SVGAGI (reference sequence). V was cut by 6 bases and J by 10 bases, with 13 bases left in between. The CDR3 nucleotides are TGTGCCAGCAGCTTGGACACTAGATCACCCCTCCACTTT. Its protein is CASSLDTRSPLHF.

V and J are TRBV6-5 and TRBJ1-6; D perhaps matches TRBD1 (5 bases). There are 14 residues in the CDR3. The germline CDR1 and CDR2 sequences are MNHEY and SVGAGI. V lost 4 bases, J lost 8 bases, and 12 bases lay in between. CDR3 protein: CASSSQKGHSPLHF. The CDR3 DNA reads as TGTGCCAGCAGTTCACAAAAGGGACATTCACCCCTCCACTTT.

V gene TRBV20-1 combines with J gene TRBJ2-2; D is unclear. V was shortened by 0 bases and J by 0 bases, with 14 bases between the two germline ends. The germline CDR1 and CDR2 sequences are DFQATT and SNEGSKA (reference sequence). The CDR3 spans 17 residues. The chain's CDR3 is CSARDQDDFANTGELFF. In DNA, the CDR3 is TGCAGTGCTAGAGACCAGGACGACTTCGCGAACACCGGGGAGCTGTTTTTT.

Ten or more counts support this clonotype. The chain carries TRBV3-1 and TRBJ1-2, with 7 bases matching TRBD1. The CDR3 has 14 residues. The junction had 6 bases not matched to a gene; V was cut back by 4 bases and J by 4 bases. In germline, CDR1 is LGHDT, CDR2 YNNKEL (reference sequence). The CDR3: CASSPRGDGYGYTF. CDR3 DNA: TGTGCCAGCAGCCCCAGGGGGGACGGCTATGGCTACACCTTC.

A few counts support this clonotype. Germline is not matched at one junction end, which may reflect a read error. The chain recombines TRBV4-2 with TRBJ2-7; D is ambiguous. In germline, CDR1 is LGHNA, CDR2 YNFKEQ. The CDR3 spans 13 residues. Here the CDR3 DNA reads TGTGCCAGCAGCCAAGAAGGTAGCCCCCGACTTTATTTC. This sequence encodes CASSQEGSPRLYF.

This chain joins TRBV7-2 and TRBJ2-3; possibly TRBD1 or TRBD2 for D (7 bases each). Germline V gene sequence: CDR1 SGHTA, CDR2 FQGNSA. V shed 4 bases and J shed 2 bases, with 19 bases lying between them. This CDR3 region has 17 residues. In nucleotides, the CDR3 is TGTGCCAGCAGCTCTCCTGTGGGAGGGGGCTCCACAGATACGCAGTATTTT. Translating it yields CASSSPVGGGSTDTQYF.

This clonotype was observed a handful of times. V is TRBV6-1 and J is TRBJ2-7; possibly TRBD1 for D (6 bases). The germline CDR1 and CDR2 sequences are MNHNS and SASEGT. V lost 7 bases, J lost 4 bases, and 20 bases lay in between. CDR3 length: 15 amino acids. In nucleotides, the CDR3 is TGTGCCAGCAACGAGAGACCAGGACAGCCTTACGAGCAGTACTTC. Translation gives CASNERPGQPYEQYF.

The table lists this clonotype with a few counts. The chain has TRBV29-1 and TRBJ2-1, with D hard to call. This CDR3 is 14 amino acids long. The germline V and J ends were trimmed by 8 bases and 4 bases, with 18 bases remaining between them. Germline CDR1 reads SQVTM; CDR2 reads ANQGSEA. DNA of the CDR3: TGCAGCTCGCGTGCCCCGGCGCAATACAATGAGCAGTTCTTC. This translates into CSSRAPAQYNEQFF.

The chain joins TRBV2 to TRBJ2-3; 14 bases line up with TRBD2. The germline V gene has CDR1 SNHLY and CDR2 FYNNEI. After removal of 4 bases from V and 4 bases from J, the junction contained 1 base not matched to a gene. This CDR3 has 15 amino acids. DNA for the CDR3: TGTGCCAGCAGTGGGACTAGCGGGGGGTCAGATACGCAGTATTTT. Protein: CASSGTSGGSDTQYF.